The T cell receptor beta chain described here comes from a study of blood T cell repertoires in COVID-19. Looking at the study overall: Samples taken during acute and convalescent COVID-19 were collected in the United States, Italy and Spain. T cells, B-cell-depleted T cells, or PBMCs provided the cDNA or gDNA that served as material.

This clone was recorded only once. The CDR3 totals 14 residues. Germline lookup yields CDR1 LGHNA and CDR2 YNFKEQ. V was clipped by 1 base and J by 9 bases, with 13 bases between them. Original handling: Amplification of reference gene primers provided the estimated nucleated cell counts. Sequencing used immunoSEQ multiplex PCR; TCRdb keeps in-frame clones, though not all of them. V and J calls and clone size are as listed in that table; D and trimming were resolved from the DNA. This repertoire shows 60,000 to 70,000 clones, approximately 85% found once; its top ten account for over 2.5%. This rearrangement joins TRBV4-2 to TRBJ2-1, with D possibly TRBD2 on 5 matching bases. The receptor was isolated from a man older than 75 with acute or convalescent COVID-19. The sequenced sample was peripheral blood. CDR3 sequence reads: CASSQVTARGEQFF. The CDR3 nucleotides read TGTGCCAGCAGCCAAGTAACGGCTCGGGGTGAGCAGTTCTTC.